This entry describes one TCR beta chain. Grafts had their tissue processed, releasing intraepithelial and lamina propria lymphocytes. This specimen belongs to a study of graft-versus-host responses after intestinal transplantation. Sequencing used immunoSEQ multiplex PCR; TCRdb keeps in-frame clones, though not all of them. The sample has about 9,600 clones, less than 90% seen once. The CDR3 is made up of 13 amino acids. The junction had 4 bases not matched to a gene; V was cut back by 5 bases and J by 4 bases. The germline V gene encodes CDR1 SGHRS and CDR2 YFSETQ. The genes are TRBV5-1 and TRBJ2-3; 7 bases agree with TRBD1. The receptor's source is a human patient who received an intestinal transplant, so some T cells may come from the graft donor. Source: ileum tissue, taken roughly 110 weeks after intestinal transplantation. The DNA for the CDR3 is TGCGCCAGCAGTCCGACAGGGCCAGATACGCAGTATTTT. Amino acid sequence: CASSPTGPDTQYF.